Shown below are 23 T cell receptor beta chains from a single sample sequenced in a study of blood T cell repertoires in COVID-19. Libraries were prepared by immunoSEQ multiplex PCR; TCRdb keeps only in-frame clonotypes and omits some of them. The table has over 85,000 clones, roughly 87% seen once. Source material: peripheral blood. The source is a woman of 80 years or more with acute or convalescent COVID-19.

The chain joins TRBV24-1 to TRBJ2-3; D is undetermined. V lost 3 bases and J 4 bases, leaving 10 bases between the germline ends. Germline V gives CDR1 KGHDR, CDR2 SFDVKD. This CDR3 spans 14 amino acids. The CDR3 is CATSDPGVPDTQYF. The CDR3, as DNA: TGTGCCACCAGTGATCCGGGTGTCCCAGATACGCAGTATTTT.

This chain links TRBV30 with TRBJ2-1; TRBD2 aligns across 10 bases. The V gene end was trimmed by 8 bases and the J gene end by 7 bases; junction bases not matched to a gene: 8. CDR1 GTSNPN and CDR2 SVGIG come from the germline V gene (reference sequence). The CDR3 has 13 residues. CDR3: CAGSGGARNEQFF. DNA for the CDR3: TGTGCCGGAAGCGGGGGGGCAAGGAATGAGCAGTTCTTC.

This clone was counted only a few times. This chain uses TRBV30 with TRBJ1-5; TRBD1 agrees at 7 bases. Germline V gene lookup returns CDR1 GTSNPN and CDR2 SVGIG (reference sequence). The CDR3 has 15 amino acids. V lost 3 bases to trimming and J lost 6 bases; unmatched junction nucleotides: 11. The CDR3 loop reads CAWSSTGISGQPQHF. The CDR3 bases are TGTGCCTGGAGCTCGACAGGGATATCGGGTCAGCCCCAGCATTTT.

The CDR3 here is CASSSTGTLSEAFF. CDR3 in DNA: TGTGCCAGCAGTTCCACCGGGACACTTTCTGAAGCTTTCTTT. The rearrangement joins TRBV6-5 to TRBJ1-1; a weak D match, TRBD1 (6 bases). Germline CDR1 is MNHEY and CDR2 is SVGAGI. CDR3 length: 14 amino acids. V was trimmed by 4 bases and J by 6 bases, leaving 15 bases between them.

The chain combines TRBV29-1 with TRBJ2-1; 8 nucleotides line up with TRBD1. Trimming at V came to 3 bases and at J to 6 bases, leaving 7 bases not matched to a gene. CDR1 is SQVTM and CDR2 is ANQGSEA in the germline V gene. There are 14 residues in the CDR3. CDR3 nucleotide sequence: TGCAGCGTTGACAGGGGGCGGACTTCCAATGAGCAGTTCTTC. The encoded protein is CSVDRGRTSNEQFF.

V usage is TRBV5-5 and J usage is TRBJ1-5, with D unresolved. This CDR3 has 15 amino acids. The germline V gene encodes CDR1 SGHKS and CDR2 YYEKEE (reference sequence). V was cut by 0 bases and J by 8 bases, with 15 bases left in between. The CDR3 DNA sequence: TGTGCCAGCAGCTTGGTTGACGGAGCGGGTAAGCCCCAGCATTTT. This gives the protein CASSLVDGAGKPQHF.

This chain connects TRBV19 to TRBJ2-1, with 11 bases that match TRBD2. Germline V gene sequence: CDR1 LNHDA, CDR2 SQIVND (reference sequence). This CDR3 contains 18 residues. Trimming removed 5 bases from V and 4 bases from J; junction bases left unmatched: 13. CDR3 sequence reads: CASSPRGAGTSGYNEQFF. The CDR3 coding sequence is TGTGCCAGTAGTCCGAGAGGAGCGGGGACTAGCGGTTACAATGAGCAGTTCTTC.

The chain joins TRBV7-3 to TRBJ2-6; D unclear. Trimming cost V 3 bases and J 4 bases, with 10 bases left between them. This CDR3 region has 15 residues. Per germline, CDR1 SGHTA and CDR2 FQGTGA. The CDR3, as DNA: TGTGCCAGCAGCTTTTCGGTGTCCGGGGCCAACGTCCTGACTTTC. Residues: CASSFSVSGANVLTF.

The chain employs TRBV18 and TRBJ2-1; D is perhaps TRBD2 (6 bases). The germline V gene has CDR1 KGHSH and CDR2 LQKENI. V lost 3 bases, J lost 6 bases, and 6 bases lay in between. The CDR3 loop spans 12 amino acids. The CDR3 protein is CASSPTSNEQFF. The CDR3 DNA reads as TGTGCCAGCTCACCGACTAGCAATGAGCAGTTCTTC.

This rearrangement joins TRBV5-1 to TRBJ2-2; D may be TRBD2 (5 bases). V shed 4 bases and J shed 2 bases, with 12 bases lying between them. The CDR3 is 15 amino acids. CDR1 is SGHRS, CDR2 YFSETQ, per germline. The CDR3 spells CASSPGDYNTGELFF. CDR3 DNA: TGCGCCAGCAGCCCGGGCGACTACAACACCGGGGAGCTGTTTTTT.

The rearrangement joins TRBV3-1 (or the pseudogene TRBV3-2) to TRBJ2-5; D may be TRBD2 (5 bases). With 4 bases removed from V and 4 bases from J, the gap between germline ends came to 13 bases. The CDR3 length is 14 residues. Looked up from germline, CDR1 is LGHDT and CDR2 is YNNKEL (reference sequence). CDR3 amino acids: CASSPAAPRETQYF. As DNA, the CDR3 is TGTGCCAGCAGCCCAGCGGCTCCGCGAGAGACCCAGTACTTC.

The gene calls are TRBV20-1 and TRBJ2-2; 7 bases fit TRBD2. Germline loops: CDR1 DFQATT, CDR2 SNEGSKA (reference sequence). V lost 3 bases to trimming and J lost 7 bases; unmatched junction nucleotides: 11. The CDR3 sequence is 15 residues long. The CDR3 region is CSASDLAARGGELFF. DNA of the CDR3: TGCAGTGCTAGTGATCTAGCGGCCCGAGGCGGGGAGCTGTTTTTT.

The genes are TRBV11-1 and TRBJ1-4; tentative D call: TRBD1 (6 bases). V lost 5 bases and J lost 5, with 15 bases in between. The CDR3 is 15 residues long. The germline CDR1 and CDR2 sequences are SGHAT and FQDESV (reference sequence). In nucleotides, the CDR3 is TGTGCCAGCAGCCGCAGTGGGGGCAGAAATGAAAAACTGTTTTTT. Translation gives CASSRSGGRNEKLFF.

The chain links TRBV2 to TRBJ1-4; 10 nucleotides line up with TRBD1. Unmatched junction bases numbered 3, after V lost 6 bases and J lost 11 bases. This CDR3 has 12 residues. The germline gives CDR1 SNHLY, CDR2 FYNNEI. DNA for the CDR3: TGTGCCAGCAGCCCGGACAGGGGGAAACTGTTTTTT. Translation gives CASSPDRGKLFF.

The chain recombines TRBV2 with TRBJ2-5; TRBD1 aligns across 9 bases. The J segment lost 4 bases and the V segment lost 3 bases, leaving 6 bases of the junction unmatched. The CDR3 is made up of 15 amino acids. CDR1 is SNHLY and CDR2 is FYNNEI in the germline V gene. The CDR3 spells CASSETGGWRETQYF. CDR3 nucleotide sequence: TGTGCCAGCAGTGAGACAGGGGGTTGGAGAGAGACCCAGTACTTC.

This clone was detected once. The chain combines TRBV7-3 with TRBJ2-3, with D possibly matching TRBD1 (7 bases). In germline, CDR1 is SGHTA, CDR2 FQGTGA. The CDR3 is 15 amino acids. V shed 4 bases and J shed 10 bases, with 21 bases lying between them. CDR3 bases: TGTGCCAGCAGCTCGAGGGGGCGGGGCGGCGAGGCGCAGTATTTT. Translated, it gives CASSSRGRGGEAQYF.

This chain connects TRBV10-3 to TRBJ2-3, with 10 positions matching TRBD2. Looked up from germline, CDR1 is ENHRY and CDR2 is SYGVKD. V shed 6 bases and J 5 bases; nucleotides not matched to a gene: 11. The CDR3 sequence is 16 residues long. Written as DNA, the CDR3 is TGTGCCATCAGGGCTAGCGGGGGTCTCGCGGGAGATACGCAGTATTTT. It specifies CAIRASGGLAGDTQYF.

This chain joins TRBV7-3 and TRBJ2-2; 12 nucleotides match TRBD1. The CDR3 runs 17 residues. In germline, CDR1 is SGHTA, CDR2 FQGTGA. J gave up 5 bases and V 2 bases, and 6 bases lay outside the gene matches. Here the CDR3 DNA reads TGTGCCAGCAGCTTATCGGGGGACAGGGGGCGTACCGGGGAGCTGTTTTTT. It codes for CASSLSGDRGRTGELFF.

This chain uses TRBV2 with TRBJ2-5; 11 bases align to TRBD2. Trimming removed 5 bases from V and 5 bases from J; junction bases left unmatched: 10. The CDR3 length is 16 residues. CDR1 and CDR2 (germline): SNHLY, FYNNEI. CDR3 nucleotide sequence: TGTGCCAGCAGTCAGAATAGCGGGAGGGCGGGGGAGACCCAGTACTTC. Encoded protein: CASSQNSGRAGETQYF.

V gene TRBV7-2 combines with J gene TRBJ2-3; D unresolved. Per germline, CDR1 SGHTA and CDR2 FQGNSA. Deletions cut 0 bases from V and 1 base from J, with 8 bases between. The CDR3 is 15 residues long. The CDR3 loop is CASSLANVGTDTQYF. CDR3 DNA: TGTGCCAGCAGCTTAGCGAACGTAGGCACAGATACGCAGTATTTT.

The genes are TRBV5-1 and TRBJ2-2, with D possibly TRBD2 on 5 matching bases. The germline gives CDR1 SGHRS, CDR2 YFSETQ. Trimming left V 1 base short and J 2 bases short, with 12 bases between. The CDR3 totals 16 residues. The CDR3 sequence is CASSLTGLPNTGELFF. CDR3 bases: TGCGCCAGCAGCTTGACCGGACTCCCAAACACCGGGGAGCTGTTTTTT.

The V and J genes are TRBV11-2 and TRBJ1-4; D may be TRBD1 (5 bases). Germline CDR1 SGHAT, CDR2 FQNNGV. V was trimmed by 6 bases and J by 14 bases, leaving 22 bases between them. CDR3 length equals 14 residues. In DNA, the CDR3 is TGTGCCAGCAGTCTCGACGGAGGGACCCAAGGTCTGTTTTTT. The encoded protein is CASSLDGGTQGLFF. Full variable domain (outside the CDR3, taken from reference TRBV11-2 and TRBJ1-4): EAGVAQSPRYKIIEKRQSVAFWCNPISGHATLYWYQQILGQGPKLLIQFQNNGVVDDSQLPKDRFSAERLKGVDSTLKIQPAKLEDSAVYLCASSLDGGTQGLFFGSGTQLSVL.

The V and J genes are TRBV3-1 (or the pseudogene TRBV3-2) and TRBJ1-2; TRBD1 matches 10 bases. Germline CDR1 is LGHDT and CDR2 is YNNKEL (reference sequence). This CDR3 spans 15 amino acids. V lost 3 bases, J lost 0 bases, and 1 base stayed unmatched. In nucleotides, the CDR3 is TGTGCCAGCAGCCAGGGACAGGGGCCTAACTATGGCTACACCTTC. This translates into CASSQGQGPNYGYTF.